The rows below give T cell receptor beta chains drawn from one sample of a study of blood T cell repertoires in COVID-19. Clones were sequenced by immunoSEQ multiplex PCR, and TCRdb holds only the in-frame ones, with some missing. The table records 200,000 to 300,000 clones, 70% to 90% of them present only once. Input material: PBMCs or T cells enriched from blood (not recorded which). The receptors originated from a man in his forties or fifties who had recovered from COVID-19. CDR3s include the opening cysteine and the closing phenylalanine or tryptophan. A D gene is named only where the DNA matches it firmly. Size values are once, few and many counts, or a class for expanded clones, and some rows have none.

J,V,D,size,DNA,CDR3
TRBJ1-4,TRBV28,.,.,TGTGCCAGCAGTTTAGCTCGGGAATTTGAAAAACTGTTTTTT,CASSLAREFEKLFF
TRBJ2-6,TRBV14,TRBD1,.,TGTGCCAGCAGCCAGCACCGGGACAGGTTCGGTGGGGCCAACGTCCTGACTTTC,CASSQHRDRFGGANVLTF
TRBJ2-5,TRBV19,TRBD2,.,TGTGCCAGTACAGAGACTAGCGGGGCCCAAGAGACCCAGTACTTC,CASTETSGAQETQYF
TRBJ1-3,TRBV18,TRBD1,.,TGTGCCAGCTCACCCCAGGGGGCTTCTGGAAACACCATATATTTT,CASSPQGASGNTIYF
TRBJ1-3,TRBV24-1,TRBD1,few,TGTGCCACCAGTGATTCGACAGGGGCTGGAAACACCATATATTTT,CATSDSTGAGNTIYF
TRBJ1-5,TRBV7-6,.,.,TGTGCCAGCAGCCGACAAAATCAGCCCCAGCATTTT,CASSRQNQPQHF
TRBJ2-3,TRBV4-3,TRBD2,.,TGCGCCAGCAGCACCGGACTAGTAGCGACGCAGTATTTT,CASSTGLVATQYF
TRBJ1-2,TRBV6-2/TRBV6-3,.,.,TGTGCCAGCAGTTACGAGCCCGATGGCTACACCTTC,CASSYEPDGYTF
TRBJ2-1,TRBV7-9,.,once,TGTGCCAGCAGCTTAGCGCATCTTATCACAGGGTCAACGAATGAGCAGTTCTTC,CASSLAHLITGSTNEQFF
TRBJ2-1,TRBV18,.,.,TGTGCCAGCTCACCGAGGGCACGCCTGGGAAATGAGCAGTTCTTC,CASSPRARLGNEQFF
TRBJ2-1,TRBV11-3,TRBD2,.,TGTGCCAGCAGCTTCTCTAGCGGGGGGGCGAATGAGCAGTTCTTC,CASSFSSGGANEQFF
TRBJ2-1,TRBV27,.,.,TGTGCCAGCAGTACCCGGACAGTTGATTACAATGAGCAGTTCTTC,CASSTRTVDYNEQFF
TRBJ2-7,TRBV5-1,TRBD1,.,TGCGCCAGCAGCGATGACAGGGAAAACTACGAGCAGTACTTC,CASSDDRENYEQYF
TRBJ1-6,TRBV7-2,TRBD1,.,TGTGCCAGCTCTGGGACAGGGAATTCACCCCTCCACTTT,CASSGTGNSPLHF
TRBJ1-5,TRBV11-2,TRBD1,once,TGTGCCAGCAGCGTCACGACAGGGTCTAGGGAGCCCCAGCATTTT,CASSVTTGSREPQHF
TRBJ2-2,TRBV7-2,.,.,TGTGCCAGCAGCTTGCCCCTTAGCGAGAACACCGGGGAGCTGTTTTTT,CASSLPLSENTGELFF
TRBJ1-1,TRBV12-3/TRBV12-4,.,.,TGTGCCAGCGCTAGGCAACAGAACACTGAAGCTTTCTTT,CASARQQNTEAFF
TRBJ1-2,TRBV11-2,TRBD1,.,TGTGCCAGCAGCCGACAGGGGGTCTATGGCTACACCTTC,CASSRQGVYGYTF
TRBJ1-5,TRBV28,TRBD1,once,TGTGCCAGCAGTTCACAGGGGAATCAGCCCCAGCATTTT,CASSSQGNQPQHF
TRBJ1-1,TRBV19,TRBD1,.,TGTGCCAGTAGCCATCCTACAGGGGAAGGTGAAGCTTTCTTT,CASSHPTGEGEAFF
TRBJ1-4,TRBV4-1,.,.,TGCGCCAGCAGCCAAGTAATAGCAACTAATGAAAAACTGTTTTTT,CASSQVIATNEKLFF
TRBJ1-5,TRBV18,TRBD1,.,TGTGCCAGCTCACCGACCCAAACAGGGGACCAGCCCCAGCATTTT,CASSPTQTGDQPQHF
TRBJ2-2,TRBV10-3,.,.,TGTGCCACCGAGACAGGGAACACCGGGGAGCTGTTTTTT,CATETGNTGELFF
TRBJ1-1,TRBV30,TRBD1,.,TGTGCCGGACACAGGGGTTCTGAAGCTTTCTTT,CAGHRGSEAFF
TRBJ1-2,TRBV28,.,.,TGTGCCAGCAGTCCGGGGGGTAGATACGGCTACACCTTC,CASSPGGRYGYTF
TRBJ1-5,TRBV27,.,.,TGTGCCAGCAGCCATGACAGGATCAATCAGCCCCAGCATTTT,CASSHDRINQPQHF
TRBJ1-1,TRBV2,.,.,TGTGCCAGCAGAGAGGCTACTGAAGCTTTCTTT,CASREATEAFF
TRBJ2-2,TRBV10-3,.,once,TGTGCCATCAGCAAGGACAGAAACACCGGGGAGCTGTTTTTT,CAISKDRNTGELFF
TRBJ1-2,TRBV7-2,.,.,TGTGCCAGCAGCTACAGGGATGGCTATGGCTACACCTTC,CASSYRDGYGYTF
TRBJ1-5,TRBV28,.,once,TGTGCCAGCAGTCTTGCCAGGGTTGATCAGCCCCAGCATTTT,CASSLARVDQPQHF
TRBJ2-7,TRBV7-9,.,.,TGTGCCAGCAGCCAGGACAATTCCTACGAGCAGTACTTC,CASSQDNSYEQYF
TRBJ1-1,TRBV5-1,TRBD1,few,TGCGCCAGCAGCCCGCGACAGGGTATAACTGAAGCTTTCTTT,CASSPRQGITEAFF
TRBJ2-2,TRBV4-3,TRBD2,.,TGCGCCAGCAGCCACAAACTAGCGGGGGTGCCGGGCACCGGGGAGCTGTTTTTT,CASSHKLAGVPGTGELFF
TRBJ2-1,TRBV28,.,.,TGTGCCAGCAGTCTCCGCGGGACTCCTGTGCTGAATGAGCAGTTCTTC,CASSLRGTPVLNEQFF
TRBJ2-7,TRBV19,TRBD1,.,TGTGCCAGTAGTATCAGACAGGGAGAGTACGAGCAGTACTTC,CASSIRQGEYEQYF
TRBJ2-1,TRBV7-9,.,.,TGTGCCAGCAGCTTATCGGGTGAGCAGTTCTTC,CASSLSGEQFF
TRBJ1-2,TRBV2,.,once,TGTGCCAGCAGTCGAGACAGGCCCAACTATGGCTACACCTTC,CASSRDRPNYGYTF
TRBJ1-2,TRBV27,.,few,TGTGCCAGCAGTCTCAGGGATGGCTATGGCTACACCTTC,CASSLRDGYGYTF
TRBJ1-2,TRBV5-4,TRBD1,.,TGTGCCAGCAGCCAGGGACAGGGGGCGAACTATGGCTACACCTTC,CASSQGQGANYGYTF
TRBJ2-5,TRBV24-1,TRBD1,.,TGTGCCACCAGTGACCCGGGACAGGGGATCGGAGAGACCCAGTACTTC,CATSDPGQGIGETQYF
TRBJ1-2,TRBV27,.,.,TGTGCCAGCAGTTTAAGCGTCGCAGCTCACTATGGCTACACCTTC,CASSLSVAAHYGYTF
TRBJ2-5,TRBV28,.,.,TGTGCCAGCAGTTTATTGACGGCGGGCCTCCAAGAGACCCAGTACTTC,CASSLLTAGLQETQYF
TRBJ2-7,TRBV2,.,.,TGTGCCAGCCGGAGGACGGTAACCTACGAGCAGTACTTC,CASRRTVTYEQYF
TRBJ2-1,TRBV7-6,.,.,TGTGCCAGCAGCTTGCCCAGGGTTTTCGATGAGCAGTTCTTC,CASSLPRVFDEQFF
TRBJ1-1,TRBV9,TRBD1,.,TGTGCCAGCAGCGCAAGGACAGGATTGAACACTGAAGCTTTCTTT,CASSARTGLNTEAFF
TRBJ2-7,TRBV15,TRBD1,.,TGTGCCACCAGCAAAGGACAGGGCCAAAGCTCCTACGAGCAGTACTTC,CATSKGQGQSSYEQYF
TRBJ2-7,TRBV7-6,.,.,TGTGCCAGCAGCACCCCCGTTCGGGGTTACGAGCAGTACTTC,CASSTPVRGYEQYF
TRBJ1-5,TRBV30,.,.,TGTGCCTGGAGTGCCGGGAATCAGCCCCAGCATTTT,CAWSAGNQPQHF
TRBJ1-1,TRBV6-5,TRBD1,.,TGTGCCAGCAGTTACTGGACAGGTGGAAACACTGAAGCTTTCTTT,CASSYWTGGNTEAFF
TRBJ1-2,TRBV9,.,.,TGTGCCAGCAGCAACGGACAGAACTATGGCTACACCTTC,CASSNGQNYGYTF
TRBJ2-7,TRBV6-5,TRBD2,.,TGTGCCAGCAGTTACTGGACTAGCGGGGGAGAGCAGTACTTC,CASSYWTSGGEQYF
TRBJ2-1,TRBV28,.,.,TGTGCCACCTGCGGGCGTGGGGACAATGAGCAGTTCTTC,CATCGRGDNEQFF
TRBJ1-6,TRBV10-2,TRBD1,.,TGCGCCAGCAGTGAGGCAGGGGGTTTGTATAATTCACCCCTCCACTTT,CASSEAGGLYNSPLHF
TRBJ1-6,TRBV30,.,.,TGTGCCTGGAAAACGACTCGGTCACCCCTCCACTTT,CAWKTTRSPLHF
TRBJ2-2,TRBV28,.,.,TGTGCCAGCCGACACAGGCCCACCGGGGAGCTGTTTTTT,CASRHRPTGELFF
TRBJ1-1,TRBV5-1,.,.,TGCGCCAGCAGCTTGGATATGGGAGGGAACACTGAAGCTTTCTTT,CASSLDMGGNTEAFF
TRBJ2-7,TRBV5-1,TRBD2,.,TGCGCCAGCAGCTTGGTACTAGCGGGGGCCTACGAGCAGTACTTC,CASSLVLAGAYEQYF
TRBJ2-7,TRBV10-3,TRBD2,.,TGTGCCATCAGGAGGACTAGCGGGAGGGGCGACGAGCAGTACTTC,CAIRRTSGRGDEQYF
TRBJ2-1,TRBV30,TRBD2,.,TGTGCCTGGAGTGTAACAAGAGGAGGGAGGGCCTCCTACAATGAGCAGTTCTTC,CAWSVTRGGRASYNEQFF